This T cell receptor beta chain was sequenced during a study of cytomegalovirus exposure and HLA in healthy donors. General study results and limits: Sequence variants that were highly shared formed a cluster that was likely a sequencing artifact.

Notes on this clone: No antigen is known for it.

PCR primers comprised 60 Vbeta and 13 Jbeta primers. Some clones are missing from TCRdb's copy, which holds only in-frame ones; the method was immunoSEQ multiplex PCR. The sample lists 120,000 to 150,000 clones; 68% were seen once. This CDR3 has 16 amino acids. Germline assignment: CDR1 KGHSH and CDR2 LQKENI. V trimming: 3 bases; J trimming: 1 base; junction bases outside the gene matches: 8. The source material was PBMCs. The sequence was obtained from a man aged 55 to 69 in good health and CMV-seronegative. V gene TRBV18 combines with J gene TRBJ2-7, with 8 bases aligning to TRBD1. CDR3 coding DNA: TGTGCCAGCTCACCTCCGGACAGGGCCATTTCCTACGAGCAGTACTTC. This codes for CASSPPDRAISYEQYF.